These 27 T cell receptor beta chains were sequenced from one sample in a study of control samples from healthy donors and cancer patients. Method: immunoSEQ multiplex PCR; TCRdb's copy keeps in-frame clones and lacks some. This sample has about 76,000 clones, with around 90% found just once. The specimen was PBMCs. The receptors here all came from a woman in her fifties or sixties with colorectal cancer.

The table lists this clone with a few counts. The chain combines TRBV2 with TRBJ2-3, with TRBD2 matching over 7 bases. The CDR3 is made up of 12 amino acids. Trimming at V came to 8 bases and at J to 3 bases, leaving 2 bases not matched to a gene. Per the germline V gene, CDR1 is SNHLY and CDR2 is FYNNEI. The CDR3 DNA follows: TGTGCCAGCGGGGGGGATACAGATACGCAGTATTTT. Residues: CASGGDTDTQYF.

This clone is a singleton in its sample. This chain uses TRBV11-3 with TRBJ1-1, with D unresolved. Germline CDR1 SGHNT, CDR2 YENEEA. The CDR3 loop spans 12 amino acids. Trimming took off 5 bases at V and 8 bases at J, with 12 bases between the two ends. This CDR3 is CASSLNNGEAFF. CDR3 nucleotides: TGTGCCAGCAGCCTCAACAATGGCGAAGCTTTCTTT.

The V and J genes are TRBV7-2 and TRBJ1-1, with TRBD1 as a possible D gene (5 bases). The V gene lost 5 bases and the J gene lost 2 bases, with 12 bases spanning the gap. The CDR3 covers 14 residues. Germline V gene data show CDR1 as SGHTA and CDR2 as FQGNSA. The CDR3: CASSPYGGNTEAFF. The CDR3 region has the DNA TGTGCCAGCAGCCCGTATGGGGGAAACACTGAAGCTTTCTTT.

The chain carries TRBV28 and TRBJ2-1; D may be TRBD1 (6 bases). Germline values: CDR1 MDHEN, CDR2 SYDVKM. CDR3 length: 12 residues. V lost 5 bases to trimming and J lost 12 bases, with 14 bases between them. The CDR3 protein is CASSQQGWRQFF. The CDR3 nucleotides read TGTGCCAGCAGTCAACAGGGATGGCGGCAGTTCTTC.

The chain recombines TRBV6-5 with TRBJ2-3; D possibly uses TRBD1 or TRBD2 (5 bases each). Between the trimmed V and J ends, which lost 6 bases and 4 bases, there was a span of 14 bases. This CDR3 has 14 amino acids. In germline, CDR1 is MNHEY, CDR2 SVGAGI. The CDR3 DNA reads as TGTGCCAGCAGAAGGGACGGTGCCCCAGATACGCAGTATTTT. This encodes CASRRDGAPDTQYF.

This clone showed up just once. The genes are TRBV7-8 and TRBJ2-5, with 10 bases identical to TRBD2. Per the germline V gene, CDR1 is SGHVS and CDR2 is FQNEAQ. There are 15 residues in the CDR3. Trimming took 4 bases from V and 5 from J; bases not matched to a gene: 7. The CDR3 DNA reads as TGTGCCAGCAGCTCCTACGGGACTAGCGTGGAGACCCAGTACTTC. Protein product: CASSSYGTSVETQYF.

V is TRBV3-1 (or the pseudogene TRBV3-2) and J is TRBJ1-4; D perhaps matches TRBD1 (6 bases). CDR3 size: 16 residues. CDR1 and CDR2 (germline): LGHDT, YNNKEL (reference sequence). With 4 bases removed from V and 0 bases from J, the gap between germline ends came to 12 bases. For the CDR3, the DNA is TGTGCCAGCAGCCCAGGGGAGCGGGCAACTAATGAAAAACTGTTTTTT. Its translation: CASSPGERATNEKLFF.

V and J are TRBV19 and TRBJ2-5; D uncertain. Trimming cost V 3 bases and J 6 bases, with 11 bases left between them. Germline-derived CDR1 and CDR2 are LNHDA and SQIVND (reference sequence). The CDR3 length is 13 residues. The CDR3 DNA follows: TGTGCCAGTAGTATTGGAACGGGTCAGACCCAGTACTTC. It codes for CASSIGTGQTQYF.

The J gene is TRBJ2-5, the V gene TRBV28; D is possibly TRBD2 (6 bases). The V gene lost 2 bases and the J gene lost 2 bases, with 15 bases spanning the gap. Germline values: CDR1 MDHEN, CDR2 SYDVKM. This CDR3 region has 16 residues. The CDR3 DNA reads as TGTGCCAGCAGTTTAGTGGGGGGAATGGGGCAAGAGACCCAGTACTTC. Amino acid sequence: CASSLVGGMGQETQYF.

The V and J genes are TRBV18 and TRBJ1-2; no clear D. The CDR3 length is 14 residues. Germline V gene sequence: CDR1 KGHSH, CDR2 LQKENI. Deletions cut 0 bases from V and 0 bases from J, with 5 bases between. The CDR3 sequence is CASSPPSPNYGYTF. For the CDR3, the DNA is TGTGCCAGCTCACCACCATCACCTAACTATGGCTACACCTTC.

This chain joins TRBV20-1 and TRBJ1-1; D unclear. The length of the CDR3 is 10 residues. V lost 6 bases, J lost 2 bases, and 4 bases lay in between. Germline V gives CDR1 DFQATT, CDR2 SNEGSKA (reference sequence). CDR3: CSAANTEAFF. The CDR3 DNA sequence: TGCAGTGCCGCTAACACTGAAGCTTTCTTT.

V is TRBV18 and J is TRBJ1-4; possible D gene TRBD1, 6 bases. CDR1 is KGHSH, CDR2 LQKENI, per germline. The CDR3 loop spans 15 amino acids. V was pared by 2 bases and J by 8 bases, with 15 bases between. The CDR3 sequence: CASSPTGTKGEKLFF. DNA of the CDR3: TGTGCCAGCTCACCAACCGGGACAAAGGGAGAAAAACTGTTTTTT.

Notes on this clone: Other DNA variants within this sample encode the same CDR3. The J gene is TRBJ2-1, the V gene TRBV12-5; tentative D call: TRBD1 (6 bases). The germline V and J ends were trimmed by 3 bases and 9 bases, with 9 bases remaining between them. CDR3 length equals 12 residues. CDR1 is LGHNT, CDR2 FRNRAP, per germline. This CDR3 reads CASGLGQTEQFF. CDR3 in DNA: TGTGCTAGTGGTTTAGGACAGACTGAGCAGTTCTTC.

This chain links TRBV6-2 or TRBV6-3 with TRBJ1-4; TRBD1 matches 7 bases. This CDR3 has 15 amino acids. Losses at the gene ends were 6 bases for V and 4 bases for J; bases not matched to a gene: 8. Germline values: CDR1 MNHEY, CDR2 SVGEGT. Written as DNA, the CDR3 is TGTGCCAGCAGCCGAATGGGACAGAATAATGAAAAACTGTTTTTT. Translation: CASSRMGQNNEKLFF.

Regarding this clone: An end of the junction differs from the germline gene, which may be a read error. Here the CDR3 DNA reads TGTGCCAGCAGAGAAGGCAGGGGCCAGATTAGCAATCAGCCCCAGCATTTT. Translating gives CASREGRGQISNQPQHF. The chain joins TRBV6-1 to TRBJ1-5; TRBD1 might be the D (6 bases). The CDR3 is 17 amino acids. Germline CDR1 and CDR2: MNHNS and SASEGT.

The chain couples TRBV7-8 to TRBJ1-1, with TRBD1 matching 9 bases. Per germline, CDR1 SGHVS and CDR2 FQNEAQ. V lost 5 bases to trimming and J lost 7 bases; unmatched junction nucleotides: 5. This CDR3 has 13 residues. The DNA of the CDR3 is TGTGCCAGCAGCGCCGGACAGGGGCTTGAAGCTTTCTTT. It codes for CASSAGQGLEAFF. The complete variable domain, with remaining parts taken from reference TRBV7-8 and TRBJ1-1, reads GAGVSQSPRYKVAKRGQDVALRCDPISGHVSLFWYQQALGQGPEFLTYFQNEAQLDKSGLPSDRFFAERPEGSVSTLKIQRTQQEDSAVYLCASSAGQGLEAFFGQGTRLTVV.

The chain joins TRBV28 to TRBJ1-1, with D perhaps TRBD1 (5 bases). Germline loops: CDR1 MDHEN, CDR2 SYDVKM. The CDR3 consists of 15 residues. The V end was cut by 11 bases, the J end by 4 bases, with 23 bases between. The DNA for the CDR3 is TGTGCCGCTCGGGGGTCTGACGGGGAGAGCACTGAAGCTTTCTTT. The encoded protein is CAARGSDGESTEAFF.

The gene calls are TRBV7-8 and TRBJ2-5; D may correspond to TRBD1 or TRBD2 (6 bases each). V was trimmed by 1 base and J by 3 bases, leaving 12 bases between them. This CDR3 has 15 amino acids. Per the germline V gene, CDR1 is SGHVS and CDR2 is FQNEAQ. The CDR3 region is CASSLGGAGKETQYF. CDR3 coding DNA: TGTGCCAGCAGCTTAGGGGGGGCAGGGAAAGAGACCCAGTACTTC.

This clone was counted once. The chain links TRBV6-6 to TRBJ2-7; maybe TRBD1 (5 bases). Germline-derived CDR1 and CDR2 are MNHNY and SVGAGI (reference sequence). The CDR3 extends over 14 amino acids. V was shortened by 2 bases and J by 3 bases, with 11 bases between the two germline ends. CDR3: CASSYGAANYEQYV. The CDR3 DNA reads as TGTGCCAGCAGTTACGGGGCAGCGAACTACGAGCAGTACGTC.

This rearrangement joins TRBV5-5 to TRBJ2-7; D may be TRBD2 (6 bases). The germline gives CDR1 SGHKS, CDR2 YYEKEE (reference sequence). V was cut by 2 bases and J by 0 bases, with 12 bases left in between. The CDR3 covers 15 residues. The CDR3 DNA follows: TGTGCCAGCAGCTTCTTTGCGGGGAGCTCCTACGAGCAGTACGTC. It codes for CASSFFAGSSYEQYV.

The V call is TRBV18, the J call TRBJ1-2; 10 bases align to TRBD1. Germline V CDR1 and CDR2: KGHSH, LQKENI. The V and J ends lost 0 bases and 4 bases, in that order; junction bases with no gene match: 2. The CDR3 runs to 15 residues. The CDR3 reads CASSPPTGGGYGYTF. The CDR3 nucleotides read TGTGCCAGCTCACCACCGACAGGGGGCGGCTATGGCTACACCTTC.

The J gene is TRBJ2-6, the V gene TRBV5-4; D remains unclear. Trimming pared 5 bases from V and 0 bases from J, leaving 6 bases between. CDR3 length equals 14 residues. The V gene's germline CDR1 is SGHNT and CDR2 YYREEE (reference sequence). DNA of the CDR3: TGTGCCAGCAGAGATACCTCTGGGGCCAACGTCCTGACTTTC. This codes for CASRDTSGANVLTF. The whole variable domain, remainder taken from reference TRBV5-4 and TRBJ2-6, is ETGVTQSPTHLIKTRGQQVTLRCSSQSGHNTVSWYQQALGQGPQFIFQYYREEENGRGNFPPRFSGLQFPNYSSELNVNALELDDSALYLCASRDTSGANVLTFGAGSRLTVL.

J is TRBJ2-3 and V is TRBV28, with D tentatively TRBD1 (5 bases). The CDR3 contains 13 residues. Germline CDR1 is MDHEN and CDR2 is SYDVKM. Trimming cost V 6 bases and J 3 bases, with 10 bases left between them. The CDR3 nucleotides read TGTGCCAGCAGGACAGTAAATACAGATACGCAGTATTTT. Amino acid sequence: CASRTVNTDTQYF. The full variable domain, with the rest looked up from reference TRBV28 and TRBJ2-3, is DVKVTQSSRYLVKRTGEKVFLECVQDMDHENMFWYRQDPGLGLRLIYFSYDVKMKEKGDIPEGYSVSREKKERFSLILESASTNQTSMYLCASRTVNTDTQYFGPGTRLTVL.

This chain links TRBV21-1 with TRBJ2-3; the D call of TRBD2 is as the table states it, not checked on the DNA. TRBV21-1 is listed as a pseudogene. The CDR3 runs 19 residues. The CDR3 nucleotides are TGTGCCAGCAGCAAAGTTAATAGCGGGGGGTTGTCAGGCACAGATACGCAGTATTTT. Its protein is CASSKVNSGGLSGTDTQYF.

This clone was picked up one time. Written as DNA, the CDR3 is TGTGCCAGCAGCCTGGGACAGGGGGCAGGGCAAGAGACCCAGTACTTC. Its translation is CASSLGQGAGQETQYF. The rearrangement joins TRBV5-4 to TRBJ2-5; 12 bases fit TRBD1. Germline values: CDR1 SGHNT, CDR2 YYREEE (reference sequence). J was trimmed by 2 bases and V by 4 bases; bases with no gene match: 6. The CDR3 extends over 16 amino acids.

This chain connects TRBV10-3 to TRBJ1-1; D unresolved. The CDR3 contains 14 residues. Trimming pared 0 bases from V and 6 bases from J, leaving 11 bases between. Germline loops: CDR1 ENHRY, CDR2 SYGVKD. The CDR3 loop is CAISESPPGAEAFF. The CDR3 DNA is TGTGCCATCAGTGAGTCGCCCCCAGGCGCTGAAGCTTTCTTT.

The CDR3 loop is CASSMDSDNSPLHF. For the CDR3, the DNA is TGTGCCAGTAGTATGGACAGCGATAATTCACCCCTCCACTTT. This chain links TRBV19 with TRBJ1-6; TRBD1 might be the D (6 bases). The V and J ends lost 3 bases and 5 bases respectively, with 8 bases between them. The length of the CDR3 is 14 residues. Per the germline V gene, CDR1 is LNHDA and CDR2 is SQIVND (reference sequence).